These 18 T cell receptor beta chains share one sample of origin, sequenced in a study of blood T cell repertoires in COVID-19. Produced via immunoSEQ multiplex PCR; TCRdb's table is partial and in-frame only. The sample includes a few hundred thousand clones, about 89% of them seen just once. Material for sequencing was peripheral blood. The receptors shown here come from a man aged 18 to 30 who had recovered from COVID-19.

The CDR3 DNA follows: TGCAGCGATGGACAGAGCAATCAGCCCCAGCATTTT. Translation gives CSDGQSNQPQHF. This chain uses TRBV29-1 with TRBJ1-5, with D possibly being TRBD1 (6 bases). The CDR3 is 12 residues long. V lost 7 bases to trimming and J lost 1 base, with 8 bases between them. From germline, CDR1 is SQVTM and CDR2 ANQGSEA.

In DNA form, the CDR3 reads TGTGCCAGCAGCCTTCGACAGGGGATCACCGGGGAGCTGTTTTTT. This encodes CASSLRQGITGELFF. The chain combines TRBV14 with TRBJ2-2; TRBD1 matches 8 bases. Losses at the gene ends were 4 bases for V and 4 bases for J; bases not matched to a gene: 5. The CDR3 runs 15 residues. The V gene's germline CDR1 is SGHDN and CDR2 FVKESK.

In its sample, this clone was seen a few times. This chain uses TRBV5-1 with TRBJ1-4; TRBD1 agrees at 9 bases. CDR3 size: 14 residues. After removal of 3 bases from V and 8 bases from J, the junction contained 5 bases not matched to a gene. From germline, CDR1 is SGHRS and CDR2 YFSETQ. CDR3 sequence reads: CASSSGTGREKLFF. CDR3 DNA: TGCGCCAGCAGCTCCGGGACAGGGCGCGAAAAACTGTTTTTT.

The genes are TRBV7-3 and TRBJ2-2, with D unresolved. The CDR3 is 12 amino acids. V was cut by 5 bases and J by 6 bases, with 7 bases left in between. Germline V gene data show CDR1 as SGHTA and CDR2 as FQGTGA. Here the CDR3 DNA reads TGTGCCAGCAGCCCTCTATCCGGGGAGCTGTTTTTT. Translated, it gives CASSPLSGELFF.

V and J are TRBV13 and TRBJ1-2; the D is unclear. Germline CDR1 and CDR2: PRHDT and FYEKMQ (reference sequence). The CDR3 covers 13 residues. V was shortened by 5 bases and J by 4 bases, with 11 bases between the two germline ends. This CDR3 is CASSPSDSYGYTF. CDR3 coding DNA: TGTGCCAGCAGCCCCTCGGACTCCTATGGCTACACCTTC.

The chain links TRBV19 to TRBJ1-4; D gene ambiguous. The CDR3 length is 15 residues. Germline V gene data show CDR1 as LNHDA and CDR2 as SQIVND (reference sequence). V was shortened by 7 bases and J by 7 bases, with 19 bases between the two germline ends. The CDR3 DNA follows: TGTGCCAGTAATACCCGAGGGTCACGGGGTGAAAAACTGTTTTTT. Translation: CASNTRGSRGEKLFF.

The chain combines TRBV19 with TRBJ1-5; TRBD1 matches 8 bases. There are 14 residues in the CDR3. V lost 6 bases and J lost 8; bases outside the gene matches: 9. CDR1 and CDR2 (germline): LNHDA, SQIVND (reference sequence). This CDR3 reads CASRFAQGGEPQHF. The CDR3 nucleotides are TGTGCCAGTAGGTTTGCACAGGGGGGAGAGCCCCAGCATTTT. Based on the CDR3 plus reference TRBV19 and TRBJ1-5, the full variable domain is DGGITQSPKYLFRKEGQNVTLSCEQNLNHDAMYWYRQDPGQGLRLIYYSQIVNDFQKGDIAEGYSVSREKKESFPLTVTSAQKNPTAFYLCASRFAQGGEPQHFGDGTRLSIL.

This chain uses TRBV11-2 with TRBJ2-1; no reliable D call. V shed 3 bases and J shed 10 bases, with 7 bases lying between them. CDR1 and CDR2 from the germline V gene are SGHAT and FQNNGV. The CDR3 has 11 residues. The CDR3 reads CASSFSREQFF. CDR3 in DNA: TGTGCCAGCAGCTTCTCCCGGGAGCAGTTCTTC. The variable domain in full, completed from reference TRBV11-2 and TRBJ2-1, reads EAGVAQSPRYKIIEKRQSVAFWCNPISGHATLYWYQQILGQGPKLLIQFQNNGVVDDSQLPKDRFSAERLKGVDSTLKIQPAKLEDSAVYLCASSFSREQFFGPGTRLTVL.

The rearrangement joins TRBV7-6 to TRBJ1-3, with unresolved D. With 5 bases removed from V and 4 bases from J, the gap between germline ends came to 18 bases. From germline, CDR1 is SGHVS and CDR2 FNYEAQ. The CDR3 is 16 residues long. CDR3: CASSHEQPPGGNTIYF. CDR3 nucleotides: TGTGCCAGCAGCCATGAACAGCCACCGGGGGGAAACACCATATATTTT.

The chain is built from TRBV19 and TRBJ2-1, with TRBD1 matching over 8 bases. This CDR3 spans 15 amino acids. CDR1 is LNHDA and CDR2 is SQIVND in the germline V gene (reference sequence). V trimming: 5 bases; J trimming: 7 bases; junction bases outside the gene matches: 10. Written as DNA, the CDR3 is TGTGCCAGTAGTCGGGACAGGAGCTTGGTGAATGAGCAGTTCTTC. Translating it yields CASSRDRSLVNEQFF.

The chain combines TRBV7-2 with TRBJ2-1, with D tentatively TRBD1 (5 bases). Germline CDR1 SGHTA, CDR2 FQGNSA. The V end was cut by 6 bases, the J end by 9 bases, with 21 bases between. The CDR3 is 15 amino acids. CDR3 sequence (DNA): TGTGCCAGCAGGACTGGACAACCAGGTTACGGTGAGCAGTTCTTC. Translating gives CASRTGQPGYGEQFF.

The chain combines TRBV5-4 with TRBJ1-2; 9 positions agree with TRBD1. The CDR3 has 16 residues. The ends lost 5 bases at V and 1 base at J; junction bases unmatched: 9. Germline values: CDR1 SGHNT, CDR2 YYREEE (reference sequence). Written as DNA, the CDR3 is TGTGCCAGCAGGGCGACAGGGGGAGCCCATAACTATGGCTACACCTTC. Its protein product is CASRATGGAHNYGYTF.

CDR3 loop: CASSLGTVDTEAFF. The DNA for the CDR3 is TGTGCCAGCAGCCTGGGGACAGTTGACACTGAAGCTTTCTTT. The chain combines TRBV5-6 with TRBJ1-1, with 7 bases identical to TRBD1. Looked up from germline, CDR1 is SGHDT and CDR2 is YYEEEE. Unmatched junction bases numbered 6, after V lost 4 bases and J lost 3 bases. This CDR3 has 14 residues.

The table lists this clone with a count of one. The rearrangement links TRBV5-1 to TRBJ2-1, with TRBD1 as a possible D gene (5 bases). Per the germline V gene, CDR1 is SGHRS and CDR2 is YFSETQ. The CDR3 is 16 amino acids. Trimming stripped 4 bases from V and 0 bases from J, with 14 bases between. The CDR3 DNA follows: TGCGCCAGCAGCACGCAGGGTTCCTCCTCCTACAATGAGCAGTTCTTC. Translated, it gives CASSTQGSSSYNEQFF.

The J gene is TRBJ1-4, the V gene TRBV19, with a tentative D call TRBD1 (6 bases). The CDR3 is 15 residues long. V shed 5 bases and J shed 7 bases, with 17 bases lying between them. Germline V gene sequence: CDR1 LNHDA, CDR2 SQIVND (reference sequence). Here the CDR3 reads CASSAQGYVGEKLFF. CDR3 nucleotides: TGTGCCAGTAGTGCACAGGGATATGTCGGTGAAAAACTGTTTTTT.

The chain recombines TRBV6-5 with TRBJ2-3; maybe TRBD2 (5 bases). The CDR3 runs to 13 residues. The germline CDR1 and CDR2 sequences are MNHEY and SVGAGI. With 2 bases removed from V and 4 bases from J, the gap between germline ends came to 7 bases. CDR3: CASSYTRPDTQYF. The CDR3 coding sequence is TGTGCCAGCAGTTACACTAGACCAGATACGCAGTATTTT.

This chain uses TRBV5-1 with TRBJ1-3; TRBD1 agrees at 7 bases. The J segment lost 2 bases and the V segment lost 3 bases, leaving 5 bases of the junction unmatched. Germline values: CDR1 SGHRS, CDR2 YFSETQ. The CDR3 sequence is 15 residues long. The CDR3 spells CASSSAGGPGNTIYF. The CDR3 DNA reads TGCGCCAGCAGCTCCGCAGGGGGTCCTGGAAACACCATATATTTT.

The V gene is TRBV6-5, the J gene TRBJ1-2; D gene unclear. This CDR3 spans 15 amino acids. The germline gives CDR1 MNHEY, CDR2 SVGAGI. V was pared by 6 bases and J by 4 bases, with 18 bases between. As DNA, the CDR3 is TGTGCCAGCAGAGAGCCGGGGAGCCTGTCCTATGGCTACACCTTC. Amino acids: CASREPGSLSYGYTF.